Detailed here is one T cell receptor beta chain. The sample originates from a study of blood T cell repertoires in COVID-19. In the study overall: Acute and convalescent COVID-19 specimens originated in the United States, Italy and Spain. Sources were T cells, B-cell-depleted T cells, or PBMCs; the material itself was cDNA or gDNA.

In the original processing: Estimation of nucleated cell counts was performed using reference gene primer amplification. Clones were read by immunoSEQ multiplex PCR, and TCRdb kept only the in-frame ones, dropping some. That table supplies the V and J calls and clone size; D and trimming were determined from the DNA. Altogether approximately 40,000 clones are present, around 83% being singletons, with the ten largest covering roughly 2.6%. Source material: peripheral blood. The TCR comes from a woman aged 60-70 years with acute or convalescent COVID-19.

CDR3 sequence reads: CASSVSKKKRNTEAFF. As DNA, the CDR3 is TGTGCCAGCAGTGTAAGTAAGAAAAAGCGGAACACTGAAGCTTTCTTT. The chain combines TRBV6-4 with TRBJ1-1, with D hard to call. This CDR3 contains 16 residues. Germline values: CDR1 MRHNA, CDR2 SNTAGT. V lost 4 bases and J lost 1, with 16 bases in between.